This T cell receptor (beta chain) was sequenced during a study of human thymus T cells. Having corrective surgery for congenital heart defects, healthy Finnish infants were the ones who donated. The repertoire was sequenced with immunoSEQ multiplex PCR; TCRdb's copy has only in-frame clones and lacks some. This sample yields more than 45,000 clones, of which over 85% are seen a single time; approximately 6% belongs to the top ten. The CDR3 totals 17 residues. Source material: blood. The sequence derives from a boy under three years old with a congenital heart defect but otherwise immunologically healthy. J is TRBJ2-3 and V is TRBV21-1; the DNA was not compared with TRBD1, the D call given in the table. TRBV21-1 constitutes a pseudogene. CDR3 in amino acids: CASSKTIPRERTDTQYF. As DNA, the CDR3 is TGTGCCAGCAGCAAAACTATACCCAGGGAAAGGACAGATACGCAGTATTTT.